The next 21 T cell receptor beta chains were all read from a single sample in a study of T cells after yellow fever vaccination. TCRdb re-derived calls from the 5' RACE reads in MiXCR, one entry per CDR3 protein. The top ten clones hold roughly an eighth of a sample with some 550,000 distinct CDR3 sequences, about 19% of them seen once. Material: PBMCs, obtained 15 days after the yellow fever booster vaccination. The receptors shown here come from a young man who received the YFV17D yellow fever vaccine.

In its sample, this clonotype was seen a few times. The gene calls are TRBV5-5 and TRBJ2-4, with 9 bases lining up with TRBD1. The CDR3 is 16 amino acids. Losses at the gene ends were 1 base for V and 9 bases for J; bases not matched to a gene: 11. Per germline, CDR1 SGHKS and CDR2 YYEKEE (reference sequence). The CDR3 bases are TGTGCCAGCAGCTTGTTTTCGGGACAGGGTCTTGGCATTCAGTACTTC. This codes for CASSLFSGQGLGIQYF.

The table lists this clonotype with a few counts. The chain has TRBV4-3 and TRBJ1-4; no clear D. The germline gives CDR1 LGHNA, CDR2 YSLEER. Trimming took 0 bases from V and 0 from J, leaving 11 bases between them. The CDR3 covers 17 residues. The chain's CDR3 is CASSQDPRDATNEKLFF. In DNA form, the CDR3 reads TGCGCCAGCAGCCAAGATCCCAGAGATGCAACTAATGAAAAACTGTTTTTT.

This clonotype has only a few counts. The V and J genes are TRBV3-1 and TRBJ2-5; a weak D match, TRBD2 (7 bases). The V and J ends lost 4 bases and 1 base respectively, with 10 bases between them. In germline, CDR1 is LGHDT, CDR2 YNNKEL (reference sequence). The CDR3 covers 14 residues. CDR3 sequence reads: CASSPRGLQETQYF. The CDR3 nucleotides read TGTGCCAGCAGCCCGCGGGGGCTCCAAGAGACCCAGTACTTC.

The chain links TRBV20-1 to TRBJ2-1; 9 positions agree with TRBD2. The V and J ends lost 5 bases and 8 bases, in that order; junction bases with no gene match: 7. CDR1 is DFQATT and CDR2 is SNEGSKA in the germline V gene (reference sequence). CDR3 length: 13 amino acids. CDR3: CSALAGATYEQFF. CDR3 coding DNA: TGCAGTGCTTTAGCGGGAGCCACCTATGAGCAGTTCTTC.

This clonotype has a handful of counts. The J gene is TRBJ2-3, the V gene TRBV2; D call uncertain. The germline V gene has CDR1 SNHLY and CDR2 FYNNEI. The CDR3 runs 19 residues. Trimming stripped 4 bases from V and 0 bases from J, with 23 bases between. CDR3 in DNA: TGTGCCAGCAGTGTCTCCAGGAACCAGATAAGTATTAGCACAGATACGCAGTATTTT. The encoded protein is CASSVSRNQISISTDTQYF.

V and J are TRBV11-2 and TRBJ2-6; perhaps D is TRBD1 or TRBD2 (5 bases each). Trimming stripped 1 base from V and 0 bases from J, with 13 bases between. CDR3 length: 18 amino acids. CDR1 SGHAT and CDR2 FQNNGV come from the germline V gene. The CDR3 bases are TGTGCCAGCAGCTTAGGCATAGCCGGGGCCTCTGGGGCCAACGTCCTGACTTTC. Its protein product is CASSLGIAGASGANVLTF.

The V gene is TRBV9, the J gene TRBJ2-5; TRBD1 matches at 8 bases. V shed 0 bases, J shed 4 bases, and the junction held 5 bases outside the gene matches. The CDR3 has 15 residues. Germline V gene data show CDR1 as SGDLS and CDR2 as YYNGEE. The CDR3 DNA reads TGTGCCAGCAGCGTAGCAGGGGGCGCCGGAGAGACCCAGTACTTC. It encodes CASSVAGGAGETQYF.

This rearrangement joins TRBV5-5 to TRBJ2-1, with D unclear. CDR1 SGHKS and CDR2 YYEKEE come from the germline V gene (reference sequence). CDR3 length: 12 residues. V shed 4 bases and J shed 8 bases, with 10 bases lying between them. The CDR3, as DNA: TGTGCCAGCAGCCCAGTGGGTGATGAGCAGTTCTTC. This gives the protein CASSPVGDEQFF.

This chain connects TRBV3-1 to TRBJ2-1, with a possible D match to TRBD1 (5 bases). Germline CDR1 and CDR2: LGHDT and YNNKEL (reference sequence). The CDR3 runs to 16 residues. The germline V and J ends were trimmed by 1 base and 4 bases, with 14 bases remaining between them. CDR3 sequence (DNA): TGTGCCAGCAGCCAAGGTACAGGAGCCTCTTACAATGAGCAGTTCTTC. This codes for CASSQGTGASYNEQFF.

This clonotype was counted between two and nine times. This chain connects TRBV29-1 to TRBJ2-7; D is perhaps TRBD2 (6 bases). The CDR3 is made up of 15 amino acids. From germline, CDR1 is SQVTM and CDR2 ANQGSEA. V dropped 7 bases and J dropped 2 bases, with 21 bases sitting between them. The CDR3 DNA is TGCAGCGCAGACCCCGAGATACGGAGGGCCTACGAGCAGTACTTC. Its translation is CSADPEIRRAYEQYF.

This chain connects TRBV6-5 to TRBJ2-2; D not certain. Trimming took off 7 bases at V and 6 bases at J, with 9 bases between the two ends. This CDR3 spans 12 amino acids. From germline, CDR1 is MNHEY and CDR2 SVGAGI. The CDR3 loop is CASNPLSGELFF. As DNA, the CDR3 is TGTGCCAGCAACCCCCTCTCCGGGGAGCTGTTTTTT.

In this sample, this clonotype turned up a few times. The CDR3 nucleotides read TGTGCCAGCAGGTCCTCGGGACGGCTTTACGAGCAGTACTTC. Translation: CASRSSGRLYEQYF. The V gene is TRBV6-5, the J gene TRBJ2-7; D is tentatively TRBD1 or TRBD2 (5 bases each). This CDR3 spans 14 amino acids. The V end was cut by 6 bases, the J end by 4 bases, with 16 bases between. The germline gives CDR1 MNHEY, CDR2 SVGAGI.

This chain uses TRBV10-3 with TRBJ2-5, with 12 bases lining up with TRBD2. The CDR3 has 16 amino acids. The V gene's germline CDR1 is ENHRY and CDR2 SYGVKD. The V and J ends lost 5 bases and 4 bases, in that order; junction bases with no gene match: 8. CDR3 DNA sequence: TGTGCCATCAGTCAAACGACTAGCGGGAGCGGAGAGACCCAGTACTTC. Its translation is CAISQTTSGSGETQYF.

This clonotype was observed a few times. The chain is built from TRBV7-2 and TRBJ2-3, with D possibly matching TRBD1 (6 bases). The CDR3 spans 15 residues. Trimming removed 5 bases at V and 2 bases at J, with 14 bases between. Per the germline V gene, CDR1 is SGHTA and CDR2 is FQGNSA. The CDR3 DNA is TGTGCCAGCAGCCCCGGGACATTTCCCACAGATACGCAGTATTTT. This gives the protein CASSPGTFPTDTQYF. Variable domain in full (rest from reference TRBV7-2 and TRBJ2-3): GAGVSQSPSNKVTEKGKDVELRCDPISGHTALYWYRQSLGQGLEFLIYFQGNSAPDKSGLPSDRFSAERTGGSVSTLTIQRTQQEDSAVYLCASSPGTFPTDTQYFGPGTRLTVL.

The chain employs TRBV6-1 and TRBJ2-2; D not resolved. Germline lookup yields CDR1 MNHNS and CDR2 SASEGT. The V and J ends lost 6 bases and 9 bases respectively, with 20 bases between them. This CDR3 has 15 residues. CDR3 protein: CASSPSLGTPRELFF. In DNA, the CDR3 is TGTGCCAGCAGCCCCTCGCTCGGAACCCCCCGGGAGCTGTTTTTT.

This clonotype has only a few counts. The chain has TRBV28 and TRBJ2-7, with a possible D match to TRBD1 (6 bases). With 3 bases removed from V and 2 bases from J, the gap between germline ends came to 20 bases. From germline, CDR1 is MDHEN and CDR2 SYDVKM. The CDR3 has 17 amino acids. CDR3 nucleotide sequence: TGTGCCAGCAGTTTCCTAACAGGATCAGGGGCGGCCTACGAGCAGTACTTC. Its translation: CASSFLTGSGAAYEQYF.

The genes are TRBV12-3 or TRBV12-4 and TRBJ1-6, with 10 bases matching TRBD1. The CDR3 contains 15 residues. The trim removed 5 bases at V and 14 bases at J, leaving 12 bases unmatched. The CDR3 spells CASSPTGTGVMALHF. The CDR3 nucleotides read TGTGCCAGCAGTCCAACCGGGACAGGGGTCATGGCCCTCCACTTT.

This clonotype was detected a few times. This chain connects TRBV11-3 to TRBJ2-1; 7 positions agree with TRBD2. This CDR3 is built from 15 residues. J was trimmed by 5 bases and V by 3 bases; bases with no gene match: 7. The germline CDR1 and CDR2 sequences are SGHNT and YENEEA. The CDR3 nucleotides read TGTGCCAGCAGCTTGGGCGGGAGACGGAACAATGAGCAGTTCTTC. This sequence encodes CASSLGGRRNNEQFF.

The chain joins TRBV10-2 to TRBJ2-3, with 9 positions matching TRBD2. This CDR3 is 18 amino acids long. Trimming cost V 0 bases and J 1 base; bases outside gene matches: 8. CDR1 is WSHSY and CDR2 is SAAADI in the germline V gene. CDR3 sequence: CASSESRLAGARTDTQYF. As DNA, the CDR3 is TGCGCCAGCAGTGAGTCGAGATTAGCGGGAGCCCGCACAGATACGCAGTATTTT.

The V and J genes are TRBV3-1 and TRBJ2-2; tentatively, D is TRBD1 or TRBD2 (6 bases each). V was trimmed by 4 bases and J by 7 bases, leaving 19 bases between them. CDR1 is LGHDT and CDR2 is YNNKEL in the germline V gene (reference sequence). CDR3 length: 16 residues. CDR3 DNA: TGTGCCAGCAGCCGCCGAGGGGGAGGCCGGGACGGGGAGCTGTTTTTT. Its protein product is CASSRRGGGRDGELFF.

The chain employs TRBV3-1 and TRBJ1-2, with 7 bases fitting TRBD1. CDR3 size: 12 residues. The ends lost 8 bases at V and 7 bases at J; junction bases unmatched: 7. CDR1 is LGHDT, CDR2 YNNKEL, per germline (reference sequence). CDR3 sequence: CASHRQGVGYTF. In nucleotides, the CDR3 is TGTGCCAGCCACAGACAGGGAGTTGGCTACACCTTC.